This TCR beta chain was captured in a study of post-analysis software for immune sequencing data. The study's findings and limits: Patients carried several TRBV segments more frequently than controls did, and TRBV5-6, TRBV5-1 and TRBV20-1 were among them. There was significantly lower normalized Chao1 diversity in multiple sclerosis patients than in controls.

This clonotype has a single count. What it recognizes is unknown. Trimming cost V 7 bases and J 8 bases; bases outside gene matches: 8. This CDR3 comprises 14 residues. Per germline, CDR1 SGDLS and CDR2 YYNGEE. Presence of unique molecular identifiers characterized the TCR beta cDNA libraries. MiXCR was run by TCRdb on the PCR reads, yielding one entry per CDR3 protein. The sample lists about 160,000 distinct CDR3 sequences; 35% to 40% were seen once. This clonotype originated in a girl between 5 and 17 years old with multiple sclerosis. The chain has TRBV9 and TRBJ1-6, with 8 bases aligning to TRBD1. The sequences come from blood, collected after autologous hematopoietic stem cell transplantation. For the CDR3, the DNA is TGTGCCAGCGGTCAGGGGGCAGGGCATTCACCCCTCCACTTT. This gives the protein CASGQGAGHSPLHF. Full variable domain (remainder filled in from reference TRBV9 and TRBJ1-6): DSGVTQTPKHLITATGQRVTLRCSPRSGDLSVYWYQQSLDQGLQFLIQYYNGEERAKGNILERFSAQQFPDLHSELNLSSLELGDSALYFCASGQGAGHSPLHFGNGTRLTVT.